This TCR beta chain comes out of a study of blood T cells in healthy people across ages. The study's findings and limits: Higher diversity, along with more naive CD4+ cells, distinguished long-lived donors from aged donors.

A note on this clonotype: Antigen unknown.

V lost 8 bases and J lost 4; bases outside the gene matches: 7. The CDR3 length is 14 residues. The germline V gene encodes CDR1 SGHDN and CDR2 FVKESK. PCR was performed a second time for about 7 to 11 cycles using a sample-barcoded 5' primer and a J-beta primer mix. TCRdb passed the 5' RACE reads through MiXCR, listing each CDR3 protein once. The sample holds some 1.5 million distinct CDR3 sequences, roughly two fifths seen once. The sequence came from a woman aged 18 to 35 in good health. This chain uses TRBV14 with TRBJ2-3; TRBD1 agrees at 9 bases. Source material: blood. CDR3 DNA: TGTGCCAGCGGGACAGGGTTGAGGCCAGATACGCAGTATTTT. Protein: CASGTGLRPDTQYF.